This T cell receptor (beta chain) is drawn from a study of spatial heterogeneity in lung cancer. Study-wide background: The donor population consisted of more than 55 patients with untreated, early-stage non-small cell lung cancer. Available follow-up PBMC samples were sequenced, at a median of roughly 2 years post-resection.

Stated time point: blood at routine non-recurrence follow-up after resection. Whole RNA from tumor, nontumor lung or frozen PBMC was sequenced unsorted. This CDR3 comprises 17 residues. Trimming took 0 bases from V and 1 from J, leaving 15 bases between them. CDR1 LGHNT and CDR2 FRNRAP come from the germline V gene. A single record per CDR3 protein comes from TCRdb applying MiXCR to the 5' RACE reads. This sample has roughly 110,000 distinct CDR3 sequences, with under 14% found just once. Many counts were recorded for this clonotype. Its specificity is not known. Whole-study findings and limits: At tumor resection, ubiquitous expanded TCRs were detected in blood more often than later.

The chain employs TRBV12-5 and TRBJ1-2, with unresolved D. The receptor comes from a female donor with early-stage non-small cell lung cancer. Sequences were derived from PBMCs, sampled at follow-up. CDR3 sequence reads: CASGLVPGRRLNYGYTF. CDR3 coding DNA: TGTGCTAGTGGTTTGGTACCCGGGCGACGCCTTAACTATGGCTACACCTTC.